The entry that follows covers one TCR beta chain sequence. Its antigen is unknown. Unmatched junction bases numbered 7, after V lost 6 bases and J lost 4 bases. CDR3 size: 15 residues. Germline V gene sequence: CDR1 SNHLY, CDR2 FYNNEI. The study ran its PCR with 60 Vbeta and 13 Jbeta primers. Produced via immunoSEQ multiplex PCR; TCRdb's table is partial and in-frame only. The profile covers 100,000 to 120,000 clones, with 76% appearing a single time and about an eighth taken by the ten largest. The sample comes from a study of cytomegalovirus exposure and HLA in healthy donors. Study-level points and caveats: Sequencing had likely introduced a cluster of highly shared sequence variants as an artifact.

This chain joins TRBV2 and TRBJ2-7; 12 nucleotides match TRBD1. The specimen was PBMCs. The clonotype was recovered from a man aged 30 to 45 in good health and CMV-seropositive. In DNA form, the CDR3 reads TGTGCCAGCAGGGGGGGGACAGGGGGCTTTTACGAGCAGTACTTC. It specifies CASRGGTGGFYEQYF.